The 10 T cell receptor beta chains in this list originate from one sample, sequenced in a study of T-cell memory formation after mild COVID-19. Each CDR3 protein gets one entry after TCRdb re-called the 5' RACE reads with MiXCR. The sample includes roughly 130,000 distinct CDR3 sequences, about a sixth of them seen just once. Source material: PBMCs or a T cell subset sorted from them (not recorded which). These TCRs come from a man aged 18 to 30 who had mild COVID-19 (a few samples of this study predate the infection). Cell type and time point are not known.

This clonotype appeared a few times. At one end the junction does not follow the germline gene, possibly because of a read error. This rearrangement joins TRBV7-7 to TRBJ2-5, with 8 bases identical to TRBD2. The CDR3 covers 15 residues. In germline, CDR1 is SSHAT, CDR2 FNYEAQ (reference sequence). As DNA, the CDR3 is TGTGCTAGCAGCTTGGGGGGGACTAGGCAGGAGACCCAGTACTTC. It encodes CASSLGGTRQETQYF.

This clonotype occurred a few times. The rearrangement uses TRBV11-2 and TRBJ1-2; D unresolved. CDR1 SGHAT and CDR2 FQNNGV come from the germline V gene. Between the trimmed V and J ends, which lost 5 bases and 5 bases, there was a span of 12 bases. The CDR3 is 13 amino acids. CDR3 DNA sequence: TGTGCCAGCAGCCCCCCGGGAAGATATGGCTACACCTTC. This gives the protein CASSPPGRYGYTF.

This sequence joins TRBV6-5 and TRBJ1-2, with 10 bases fitting TRBD1. The CDR3 is 15 residues long. The V and J ends lost 2 bases and 4 bases, in that order; junction bases with no gene match: 4. Germline lookup yields CDR1 MNHEY and CDR2 SVGAGI. CDR3 residues: CASSYRGQGTYGYTF. The DNA for the CDR3 is TGTGCCAGCAGTTACAGGGGACAGGGGACCTATGGCTACACCTTC.

J is TRBJ1-1 and V is TRBV6-5; 8 nucleotides agree with TRBD1. Losses at the gene ends were 7 bases for V and 7 bases for J; bases not matched to a gene: 8. In germline, CDR1 is MNHEY, CDR2 SVGAGI. There are 13 residues in the CDR3. CDR3 region: CASTSQGAGEAFF. The CDR3 DNA reads TGTGCCAGCACTTCGCAGGGGGCCGGTGAAGCTTTCTTT.

This clonotype was recorded a few times. The J gene is TRBJ2-7, the V gene TRBV10-3, with D tentatively TRBD1 (6 bases). Trimming pared 5 bases from V and 5 bases from J, leaving 13 bases between. The CDR3 loop spans 13 amino acids. Germline V lookup: CDR1 ENHRY, CDR2 SYGVKD. The DNA of the CDR3 is TGTGCCATCAGTCTGGGCAGGGGTGACGAGCAGTACGTC. This gives the protein CAISLGRGDEQYV.

This clonotype has a handful of counts. V is TRBV5-1 and J is TRBJ2-2; 9 bases match TRBD1. J gave up 4 bases and V 3 bases, and 4 bases lay outside the gene matches. Germline CDR1 is SGHRS and CDR2 is YFSETQ. The length of the CDR3 is 15 residues. CDR3 bases: TGCGCCAGCAGCTCGGGACAGGGAGTCACCGGGGAGCTGTTTTTT. This codes for CASSSGQGVTGELFF. Combining the CDR3 with reference TRBV5-1 and TRBJ2-2 gives the whole variable domain KAGVTQTPRYLIKTRGQQVTLSCSPISGHRSVSWYQQTPGQGLQFLFEYFSETQRNKGNFPGRFSGRQFSNSRSEMNVSTLELGDSALYLCASSSGQGVTGELFFGEGSRLTVL.

A word on this clonotype: The junction differs from germline at one of its ends, possibly a read error. The chain uses TRBV27 and TRBJ1-1, with D perhaps matching TRBD1 (5 bases). The CDR3 covers 14 residues. Germline V lookup: CDR1 MNHEY, CDR2 SMNVEV (reference sequence). The CDR3 DNA reads as TGTTCCAGCAGTTTAAAGGGACGGAACTCTGAAGCTTTCTTT. Translation gives CSSSLKGRNSEAFF.

The chain is built from TRBV4-2 and TRBJ1-1, with D tentatively TRBD1 (5 bases). V shed 0 bases and J shed 6 bases, with 8 bases lying between them. CDR3 length: 13 amino acids. The germline V gene encodes CDR1 LGHNA and CDR2 YNFKEQ. CDR3 coding DNA: TGTGCCAGCAGCCAAGATAAGGGGCCTGAAGCTTTCTTT. Its translation: CASSQDKGPEAFF.

This clonotype was seen a few times. This chain connects TRBV7-9 to TRBJ2-5; D might be TRBD1 (6 bases). Germline CDR1 reads SEHNR; CDR2 reads FQNEAQ (reference sequence). This CDR3 spans 15 amino acids. Trimming took off 0 bases at V and 3 bases at J, with 11 bases between the two ends. CDR3 protein: CASSLAPRGEETQYF. The CDR3 bases are TGTGCCAGCAGCTTAGCCCCCAGGGGAGAAGAGACCCAGTACTTC. Using reference TRBV7-9 and TRBJ2-5 for the parts outside the CDR3, the full variable domain is DTGVSQNPRHKITKRGQNVTFRCDPISEHNRLYWYRQTLGQGPEFLTYFQNEAQLEKSRLLSDRFSAERPKGSFSTLEIQRTEQGDSAMYLCASSLAPRGEETQYFGPGTRLLVL.

This clonotype was recorded once. The chain links TRBV3-1 to TRBJ1-6, with D possibly matching TRBD1 (5 bases). Between the trimmed V and J ends, which lost 4 bases and 6 bases, there was a span of 13 bases. This CDR3 region has 15 residues. CDR1 is LGHDT and CDR2 is YNNKEL in the germline V gene (reference sequence). The CDR3 DNA is TGTGCCAGCAGCCTGGGGACGGACGGTAATTCACCCCTCCACTTT. Its translation is CASSLGTDGNSPLHF.